This passage covers 5 T cell receptor beta chains from one sample sequenced in a study of cytomegalovirus exposure and HLA in healthy donors. Primers for the PCR totalled 60 Vbeta and 13 Jbeta. The protocol was immunoSEQ multiplex PCR, while the TCRdb copy is restricted to in-frame clones and leaves out a portion. The table lists 150,000 to 200,000 clones, 75% to 85% of them singletons. Input material: PBMCs. All receptors derive from a young woman in good health and CMV-seropositive.

This clone came up a few times. This chain links TRBV18 with TRBJ2-2; a possible D gene is TRBD1 (6 bases). The CDR3 extends over 15 amino acids. The V end was cut by 3 bases, the J end by 3 bases, with 11 bases between. Per germline, CDR1 KGHSH and CDR2 LQKENI. Here the CDR3 DNA reads TGTGCCAGCTCACCTAGGCAGGGGTACACCGGGGAGCTGTTTTTT. Residues: CASSPRQGYTGELFF.

As DNA, the CDR3 is TGTGCCAGCAGCTTAACAGGACTAAGCGGGACGTCCTACAATGAGCAGTTCTTC. The encoded protein is CASSLTGLSGTSYNEQFF. The chain carries TRBV7-3 and TRBJ2-1; 7 nucleotides match TRBD2. CDR3 length: 18 amino acids. CDR1 is SGHTA, CDR2 FQGTGA, per germline. The V gene end was trimmed by 0 bases and the J gene end by 1 base; junction bases not matched to a gene: 9.

The chain employs TRBV9 and TRBJ2-7; D perhaps matches TRBD2 (6 bases). Germline V lookup: CDR1 SGDLS, CDR2 YYNGEE. V was trimmed by 2 bases and J by 5 bases, leaving 14 bases between them. The CDR3 loop spans 14 amino acids. Written as DNA, the CDR3 is TGTGCCAGCAGCGTCCGGTGGGAGGCGAACGAGCAGTACTTC. Its protein is CASSVRWEANEQYF.

The gene calls are TRBV7-2 and TRBJ1-4, with D perhaps matching TRBD1 (5 bases). Trimming took off 3 bases at V and 6 bases at J, with 11 bases between the two ends. The germline V gene encodes CDR1 SGHTA and CDR2 FQGNSA. The CDR3 spans 14 residues. Here the CDR3 reads CASSFWGMDEKLFF. CDR3 bases: TGTGCCAGCAGCTTTTGGGGCATGGATGAAAAACTGTTTTTT.

The sample holds a few counts of this clone. The V and J genes are TRBV30 and TRBJ2-1; a weak D match, TRBD2 (5 bases). The V gene lost 6 bases and the J gene lost 0 bases, with 12 bases spanning the gap. Germline CDR1 is GTSNPN and CDR2 is SVGIG (reference sequence). The CDR3 is 14 residues long. The CDR3 coding sequence is TGTGCCTGCTTGGACTCCTCCTCCTACAATGAGCAGTTCTTC. It is translated as CACLDSSSYNEQFF. Together with reference TRBV30 and TRBJ2-1, the CDR3 gives the full variable domain: SQTIHQWPATLVQPVGSPLSLECTVEGTSNPNLYWYRQAAGRGLQLLFYSVGIGQISSEVPQNLSASRPQDRQFILSSKKLLLSDSGFYLCACLDSSSYNEQFFGPGTRLTVL.